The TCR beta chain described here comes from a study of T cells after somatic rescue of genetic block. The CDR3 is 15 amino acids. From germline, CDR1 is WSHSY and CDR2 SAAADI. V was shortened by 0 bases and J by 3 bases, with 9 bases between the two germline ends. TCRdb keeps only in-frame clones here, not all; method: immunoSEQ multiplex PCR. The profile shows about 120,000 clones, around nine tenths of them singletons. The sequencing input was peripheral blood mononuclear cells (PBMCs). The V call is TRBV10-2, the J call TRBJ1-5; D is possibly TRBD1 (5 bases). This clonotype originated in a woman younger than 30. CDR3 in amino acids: CASSESQGFNQPQHF. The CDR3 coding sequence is TGCGCCAGCAGTGAGTCCCAGGGCTTCAATCAGCCCCAGCATTTT.